This T cell receptor (beta chain) was captured by sequencing in a study of cytomegalovirus exposure and HLA in healthy donors. General study findings and limits: The later analysis indicated that the majority of CMV-associated TCR beta chains appeared HLA-restricted.

A word on this clone: Its antigen is as yet unknown.

PCR used 60 Vbeta primers and 13 Jbeta primers. Profiled with immunoSEQ multiplex PCR; TCRdb holds only in-frame clones, not every one. The sample consists of roughly 86,000 clones, about 62% of them appearing once. Trimming stripped 6 bases from V and 8 bases from J, with 16 bases between. Germline values: CDR1 SEHNR, CDR2 FQNEAQ (reference sequence). The CDR3 has 13 residues. The TCR comes from a man aged 30-40 years in good health and CMV-seronegative. The sample taken for sequencing was PBMCs. The chain is built from TRBV7-9 and TRBJ1-2; the D gene is possibly TRBD1 (6 bases). DNA of the CDR3: TGTGCCAGCAGATCTGGGGGGGCATACGGCTACACCTTC. Encoded protein: CASRSGGAYGYTF.